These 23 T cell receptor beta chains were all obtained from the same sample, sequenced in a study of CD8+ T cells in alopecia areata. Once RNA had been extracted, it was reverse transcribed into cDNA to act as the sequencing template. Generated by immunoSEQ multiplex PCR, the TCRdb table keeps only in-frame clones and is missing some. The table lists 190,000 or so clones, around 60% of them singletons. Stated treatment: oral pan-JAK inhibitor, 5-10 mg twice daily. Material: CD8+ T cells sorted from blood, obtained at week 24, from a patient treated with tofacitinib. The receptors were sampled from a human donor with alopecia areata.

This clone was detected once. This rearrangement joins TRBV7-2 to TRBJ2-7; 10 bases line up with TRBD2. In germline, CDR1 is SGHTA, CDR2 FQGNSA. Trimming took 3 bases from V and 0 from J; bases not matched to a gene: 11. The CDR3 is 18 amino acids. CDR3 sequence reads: CASSLPNSGGTSSYEQYF. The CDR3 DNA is TGTGCCAGCAGCTTGCCCAATAGCGGGGGGACGTCCTCCTACGAGCAGTACTTC.

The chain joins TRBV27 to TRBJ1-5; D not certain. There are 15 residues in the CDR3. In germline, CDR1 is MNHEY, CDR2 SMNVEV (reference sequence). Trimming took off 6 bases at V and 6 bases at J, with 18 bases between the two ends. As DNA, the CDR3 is TGTGCCAGCAGCTTCGGAGGGCTTTTCGGTCAGCCCCAGCATTTT. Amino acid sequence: CASSFGGLFGQPQHF.

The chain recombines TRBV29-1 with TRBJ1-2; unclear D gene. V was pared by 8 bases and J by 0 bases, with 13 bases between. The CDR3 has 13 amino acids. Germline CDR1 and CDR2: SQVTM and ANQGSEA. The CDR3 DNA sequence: TGCAGCTCTCAAGGACCCTCTAACTATGGCTACACCTTC. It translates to CSSQGPSNYGYTF. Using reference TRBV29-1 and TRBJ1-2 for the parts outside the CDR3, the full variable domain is SAVISQKPSRDICQRGTSLTIQCQVDSQVTMMFWYRQQPGQSLTLIATANQGSEATYESGFVIDKFPISRPNLTFSTLTVSNMSPEDSSIYLCSSQGPSNYGYTFGSGTRLTVV.

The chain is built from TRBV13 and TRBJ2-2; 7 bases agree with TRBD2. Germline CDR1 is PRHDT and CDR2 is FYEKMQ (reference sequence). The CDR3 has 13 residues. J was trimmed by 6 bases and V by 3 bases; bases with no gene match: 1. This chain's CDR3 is CASSFGGSGELFF. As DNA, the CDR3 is TGTGCCAGCAGCTTCGGGGGGTCCGGGGAGCTGTTTTTT.

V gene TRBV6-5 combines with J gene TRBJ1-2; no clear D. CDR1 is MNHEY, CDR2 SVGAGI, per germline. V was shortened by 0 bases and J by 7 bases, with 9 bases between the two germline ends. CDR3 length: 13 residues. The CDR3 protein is CASSYSEGGGYTF. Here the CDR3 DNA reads TGTGCCAGCAGTTACTCGGAGGGAGGTGGCTACACCTTC.

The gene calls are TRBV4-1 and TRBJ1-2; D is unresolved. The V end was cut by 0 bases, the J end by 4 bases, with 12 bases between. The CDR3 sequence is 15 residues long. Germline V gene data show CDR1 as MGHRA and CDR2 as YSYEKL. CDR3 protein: CASSQDPPRPYGYTF. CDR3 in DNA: TGCGCCAGCAGCCAAGATCCCCCCCGGCCCTATGGCTACACCTTC.

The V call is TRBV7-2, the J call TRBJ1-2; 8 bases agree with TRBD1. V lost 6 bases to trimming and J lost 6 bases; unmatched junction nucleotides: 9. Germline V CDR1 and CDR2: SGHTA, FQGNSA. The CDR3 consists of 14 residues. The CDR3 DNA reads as TGTGCCAGCAGTCCAACAGGGGGGAGAGATGGCTACACCTTC. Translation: CASSPTGGRDGYTF.

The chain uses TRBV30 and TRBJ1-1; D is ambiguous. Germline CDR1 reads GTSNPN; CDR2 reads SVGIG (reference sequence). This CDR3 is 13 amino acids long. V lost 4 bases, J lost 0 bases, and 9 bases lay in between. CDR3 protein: CAWNWALNTEAFF. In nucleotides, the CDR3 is TGTGCCTGGAATTGGGCCCTGAACACTGAAGCTTTCTTT.

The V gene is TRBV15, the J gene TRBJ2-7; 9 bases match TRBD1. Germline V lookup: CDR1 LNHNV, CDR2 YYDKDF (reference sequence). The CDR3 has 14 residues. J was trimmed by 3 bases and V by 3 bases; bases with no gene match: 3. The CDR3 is CATSSGTGNYEQYF. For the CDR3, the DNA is TGTGCCACCAGCAGCGGGACAGGGAACTACGAGCAGTACTTC.

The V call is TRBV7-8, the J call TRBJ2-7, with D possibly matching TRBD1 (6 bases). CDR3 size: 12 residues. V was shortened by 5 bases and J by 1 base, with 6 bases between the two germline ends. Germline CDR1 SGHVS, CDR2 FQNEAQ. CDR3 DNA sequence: TGTGCCAGCAGCCAGGGGTCCTACGAGCAGTACTTC. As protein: CASSQGSYEQYF.

CDR3 region: CAYGTADQETQYF. The DNA for the CDR3 is TGTGCCTACGGGACCGCAGACCAAGAGACCCAGTACTTC. The chain uses TRBV7-9 and TRBJ2-5; D is possibly TRBD1 or TRBD2 (5 bases each). Germline CDR1 and CDR2: SEHNR and FQNEAQ (reference sequence). Trimming pared 11 bases from V and 0 bases from J, leaving 13 bases between. CDR3 length: 13 amino acids.

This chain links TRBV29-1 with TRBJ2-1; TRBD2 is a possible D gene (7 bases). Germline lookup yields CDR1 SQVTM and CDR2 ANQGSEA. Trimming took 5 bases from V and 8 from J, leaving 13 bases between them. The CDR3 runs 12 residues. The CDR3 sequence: CSVPRGAYEQFF. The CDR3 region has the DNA TGCAGCGTTCCCCGGGGGGCCTATGAGCAGTTCTTC.

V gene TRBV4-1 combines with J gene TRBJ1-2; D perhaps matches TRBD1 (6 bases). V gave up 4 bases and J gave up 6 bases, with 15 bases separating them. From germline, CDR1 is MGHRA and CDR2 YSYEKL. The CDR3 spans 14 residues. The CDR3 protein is CASSPTGSWDGYTF. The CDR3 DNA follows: TGCGCCAGCAGCCCGACAGGCTCCTGGGATGGCTACACCTTC.

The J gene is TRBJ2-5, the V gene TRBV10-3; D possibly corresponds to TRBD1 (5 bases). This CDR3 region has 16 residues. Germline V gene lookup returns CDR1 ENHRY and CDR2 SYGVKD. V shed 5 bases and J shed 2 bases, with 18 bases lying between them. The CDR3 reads CAISRHPDRNQETQYF. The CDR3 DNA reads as TGTGCCATCAGTCGCCATCCCGACAGAAATCAAGAGACCCAGTACTTC.

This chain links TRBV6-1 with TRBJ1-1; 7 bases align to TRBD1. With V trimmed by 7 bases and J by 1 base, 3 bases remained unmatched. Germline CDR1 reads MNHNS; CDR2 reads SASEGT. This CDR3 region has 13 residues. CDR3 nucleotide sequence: TGTGCCAGCAACCGACAGGGGAACACTGAAGCTTTCTTT. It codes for CASNRQGNTEAFF.

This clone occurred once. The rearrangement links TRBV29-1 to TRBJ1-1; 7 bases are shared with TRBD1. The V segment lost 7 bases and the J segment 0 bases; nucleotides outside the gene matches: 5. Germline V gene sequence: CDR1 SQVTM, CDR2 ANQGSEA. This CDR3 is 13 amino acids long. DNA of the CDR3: TGCAGCGCTCCGGACAGGTTGAACACTGAAGCTTTCTTT. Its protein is CSAPDRLNTEAFF.

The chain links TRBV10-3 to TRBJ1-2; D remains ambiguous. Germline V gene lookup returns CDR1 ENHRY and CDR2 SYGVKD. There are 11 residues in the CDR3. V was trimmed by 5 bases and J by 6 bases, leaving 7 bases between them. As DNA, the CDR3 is TGTGCCATCAGTCAGGTGGATGGCTACACCTTC. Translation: CAISQVDGYTF.

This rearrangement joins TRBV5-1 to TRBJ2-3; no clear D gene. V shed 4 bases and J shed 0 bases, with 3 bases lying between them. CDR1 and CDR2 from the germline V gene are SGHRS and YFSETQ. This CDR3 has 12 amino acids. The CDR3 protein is CASSGSTDTQYF. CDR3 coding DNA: TGCGCCAGCAGCGGTAGCACAGATACGCAGTATTTT.

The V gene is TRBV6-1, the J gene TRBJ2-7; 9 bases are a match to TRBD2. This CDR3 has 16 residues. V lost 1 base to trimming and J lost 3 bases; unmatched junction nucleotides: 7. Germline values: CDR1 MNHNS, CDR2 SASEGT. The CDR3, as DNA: TGTGCCAGCAGTGAAGGGCGGGGGGGAGGTTACTACGAGCAGTACTTC. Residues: CASSEGRGGGYYEQYF.

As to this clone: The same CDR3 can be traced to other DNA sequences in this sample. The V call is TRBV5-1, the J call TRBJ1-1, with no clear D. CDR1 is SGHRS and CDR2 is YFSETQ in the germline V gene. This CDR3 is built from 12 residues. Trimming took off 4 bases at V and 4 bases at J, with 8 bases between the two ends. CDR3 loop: CASSLSGTEAFF. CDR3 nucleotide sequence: TGCGCCAGCAGCCTATCAGGCACTGAAGCTTTCTTT.

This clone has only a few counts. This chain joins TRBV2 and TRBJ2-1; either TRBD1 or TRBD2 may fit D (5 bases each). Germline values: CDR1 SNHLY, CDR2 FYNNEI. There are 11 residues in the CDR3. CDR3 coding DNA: TGTGCTAAGAGGGGAAACAATGAGCAGTTCTTC. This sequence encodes CAKRGNNEQFF.

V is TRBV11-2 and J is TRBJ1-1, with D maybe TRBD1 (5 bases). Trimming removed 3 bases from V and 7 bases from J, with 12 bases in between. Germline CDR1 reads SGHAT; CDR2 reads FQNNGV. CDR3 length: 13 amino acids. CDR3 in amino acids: CASSLGTLNEAFF. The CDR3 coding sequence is TGTGCCAGCAGCTTGGGGACCTTGAATGAAGCTTTCTTT.

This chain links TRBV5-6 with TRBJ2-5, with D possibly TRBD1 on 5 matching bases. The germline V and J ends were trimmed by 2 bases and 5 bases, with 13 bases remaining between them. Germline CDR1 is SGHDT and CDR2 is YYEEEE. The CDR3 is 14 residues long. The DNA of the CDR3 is TGTGCCAGCAGCTTACCCTCTAAGGGGGAGACCCAGTACTTC. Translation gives CASSLPSKGETQYF.